Given below is one T cell receptor beta chain in context. Its cognate antigen is unknown. This PCR relied on a set of 60 Vbeta primers and 13 Jbeta primers. Only in-frame clones appear in the TCRdb table, and some are missing; sequencing was by immunoSEQ multiplex PCR. This table holds 150,000 to 200,000 clones, about 80% found once. The data belong to a study of cytomegalovirus exposure and HLA in healthy donors. Findings of the study overall: According to a later analysis, donors in an Asian-associated ancestry cluster reportedly had fewer N-insertions than the approximately 670-donor mean. In the analysis, some V segments, TRBV6-2 and TRBV6-3 included, were excluded as indistinguishable. An analysis that was carried out later associated 16,000 or so TCR beta sequences with HLA alleles at 0.05 false discovery rate. Analyses of presence and absence presupposed an approximately uniform sequencing depth across donors.

CDR1 and CDR2 from the germline V gene are SNHLY and FYNNEI. V gave up 8 bases and J gave up 6 bases, with 7 bases separating them. The CDR3 extends over 11 amino acids. The V gene is TRBV2, the J gene TRBJ2-2, with D uncertain. This clonotype was obtained from a woman younger than 45 in good health and CMV-seropositive. The specimen sequenced was PBMCs. CDR3 residues: CASRDSGELFF. The DNA for the CDR3 is TGTGCCAGCCGCGACTCCGGGGAGCTGTTTTTT.